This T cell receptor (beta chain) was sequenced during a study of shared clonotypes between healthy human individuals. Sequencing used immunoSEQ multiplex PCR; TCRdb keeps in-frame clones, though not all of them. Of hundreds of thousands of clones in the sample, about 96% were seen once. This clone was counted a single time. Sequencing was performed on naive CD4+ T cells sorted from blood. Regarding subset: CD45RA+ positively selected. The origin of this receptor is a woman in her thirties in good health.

The CDR3 DNA reads TGTGCCAGCAGTGCCGGGACTAGCGGGATCGGTGAGCAGTTCTTC. This encodes CASSAGTSGIGEQFF. The chain couples TRBV6-4 to TRBJ2-1; 13 positions agree with TRBD2. The CDR3 runs to 15 residues. Per the germline V gene, CDR1 is MRHNA and CDR2 is SNTAGT. The J segment lost 9 bases and the V segment lost 4 bases, leaving 6 bases of the junction unmatched.